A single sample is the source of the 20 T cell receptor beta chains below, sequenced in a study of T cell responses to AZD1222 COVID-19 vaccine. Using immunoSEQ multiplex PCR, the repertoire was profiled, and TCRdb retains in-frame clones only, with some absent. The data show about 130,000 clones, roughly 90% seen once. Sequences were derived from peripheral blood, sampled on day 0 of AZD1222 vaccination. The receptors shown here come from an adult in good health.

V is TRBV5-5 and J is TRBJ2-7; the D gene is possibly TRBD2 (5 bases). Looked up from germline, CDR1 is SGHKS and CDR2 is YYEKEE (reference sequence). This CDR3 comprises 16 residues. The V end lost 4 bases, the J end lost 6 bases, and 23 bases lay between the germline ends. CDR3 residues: CASSLTAGIRRSEQYF. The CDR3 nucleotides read TGTGCCAGCAGCCTGACGGCCGGGATACGAAGATCCGAGCAGTACTTC.

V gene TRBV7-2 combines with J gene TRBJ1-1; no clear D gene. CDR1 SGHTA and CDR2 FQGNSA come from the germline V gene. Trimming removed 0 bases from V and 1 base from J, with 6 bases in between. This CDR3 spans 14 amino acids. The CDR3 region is CASSLAIANTEAFF. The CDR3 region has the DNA TGTGCCAGCAGCTTAGCTATAGCGAACACTGAAGCTTTCTTT.

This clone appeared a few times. The CDR3 DNA follows: TGTGCCTGGAGGTCTAAAGGCGGCTCACCCCTCCACTTT. It specifies CAWRSKGGSPLHF. The gene calls are TRBV30 and TRBJ1-6; D remains ambiguous. The V end lost 3 bases, the J end lost 10 bases, and 13 bases lay between the germline ends. Germline loops: CDR1 GTSNPN, CDR2 SVGIG (reference sequence). The CDR3 consists of 13 residues.

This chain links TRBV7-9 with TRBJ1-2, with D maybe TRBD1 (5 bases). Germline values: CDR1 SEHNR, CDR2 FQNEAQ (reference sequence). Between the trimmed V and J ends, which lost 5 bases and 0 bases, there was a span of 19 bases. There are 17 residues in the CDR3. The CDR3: CASSESSGARANYGYTF. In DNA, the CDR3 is TGTGCCAGCAGCGAGTCATCCGGGGCCAGAGCTAACTATGGCTACACCTTC.

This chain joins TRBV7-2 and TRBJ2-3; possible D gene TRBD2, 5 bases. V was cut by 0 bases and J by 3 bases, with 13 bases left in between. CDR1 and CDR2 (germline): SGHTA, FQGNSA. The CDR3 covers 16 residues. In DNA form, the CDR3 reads TGTGCCAGCAGCTTAGCCCTGGGCAGGAGGACAGATACGCAGTATTTT. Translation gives CASSLALGRRTDTQYF.

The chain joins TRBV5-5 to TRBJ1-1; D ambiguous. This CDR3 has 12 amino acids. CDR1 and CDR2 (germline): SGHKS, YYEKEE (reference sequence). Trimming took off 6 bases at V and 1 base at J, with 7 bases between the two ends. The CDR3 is CASIDSNTEAFF. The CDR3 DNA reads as TGTGCCAGCATCGATTCGAACACTGAAGCTTTCTTT. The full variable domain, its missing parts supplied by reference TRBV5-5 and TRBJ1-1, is DAGVTQSPTHLIKTRGQQVTLRCSPISGHKSVSWYQQVLGQGPQFIFQYYEKEERGRGNFPDRFSARQFPNYSSELNVNALLLGDSALYLCASIDSNTEAFFGQGTRLTVV.

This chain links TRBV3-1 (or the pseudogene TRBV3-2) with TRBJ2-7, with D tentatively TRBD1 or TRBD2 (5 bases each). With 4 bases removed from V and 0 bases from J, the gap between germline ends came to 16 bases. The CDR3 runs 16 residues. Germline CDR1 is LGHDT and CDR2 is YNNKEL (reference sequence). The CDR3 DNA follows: TGTGCCAGCAGCCCTAACCCGGGGCCCCCCTCCTACGAGCAGTACTTC. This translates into CASSPNPGPPSYEQYF.

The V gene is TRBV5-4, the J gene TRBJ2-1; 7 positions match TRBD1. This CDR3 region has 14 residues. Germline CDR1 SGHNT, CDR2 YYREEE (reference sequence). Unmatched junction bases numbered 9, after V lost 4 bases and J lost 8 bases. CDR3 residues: CASSPTGSVDEQFF. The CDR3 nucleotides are TGTGCCAGCAGCCCGACAGGGTCTGTCGATGAGCAGTTCTTC. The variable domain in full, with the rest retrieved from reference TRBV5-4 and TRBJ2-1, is ETGVTQSPTHLIKTRGQQVTLRCSSQSGHNTVSWYQQALGQGPQFIFQYYREEENGRGNFPPRFSGLQFPNYSSELNVNALELDDSALYLCASSPTGSVDEQFFGPGTRLTVL.

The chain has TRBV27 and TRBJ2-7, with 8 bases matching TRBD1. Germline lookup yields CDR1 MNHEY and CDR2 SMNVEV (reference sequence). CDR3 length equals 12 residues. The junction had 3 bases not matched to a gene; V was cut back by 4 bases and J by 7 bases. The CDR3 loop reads CASSSTGEEQYF. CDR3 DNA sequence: TGTGCCAGCAGTTCGACAGGGGAAGAGCAGTACTTC.

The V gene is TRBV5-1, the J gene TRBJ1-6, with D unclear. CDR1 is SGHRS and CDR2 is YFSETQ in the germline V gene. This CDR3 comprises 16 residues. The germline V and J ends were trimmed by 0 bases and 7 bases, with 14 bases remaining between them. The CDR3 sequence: CASSLGGAELNSPLHF. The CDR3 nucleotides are TGCGCCAGCAGCTTGGGCGGAGCCGAGTTGAATTCACCCCTCCACTTT.

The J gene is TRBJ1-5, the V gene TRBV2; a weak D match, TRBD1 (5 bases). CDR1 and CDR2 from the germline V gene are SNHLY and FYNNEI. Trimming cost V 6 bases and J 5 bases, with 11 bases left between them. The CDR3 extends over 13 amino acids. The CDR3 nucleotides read TGTGCCAGCAGGTCCAGGGAAGATCAGCCCCAGCATTTT. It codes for CASRSREDQPQHF.

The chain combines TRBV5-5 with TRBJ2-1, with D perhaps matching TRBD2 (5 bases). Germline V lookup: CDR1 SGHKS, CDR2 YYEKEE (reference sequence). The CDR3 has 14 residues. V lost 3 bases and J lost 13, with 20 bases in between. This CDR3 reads CASSSEVNPRGQFF. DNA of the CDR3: TGTGCCAGCAGCTCGGAGGTCAACCCCAGAGGACAGTTCTTC. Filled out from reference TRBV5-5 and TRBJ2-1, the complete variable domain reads DAGVTQSPTHLIKTRGQQVTLRCSPISGHKSVSWYQQVLGQGPQFIFQYYEKEERGRGNFPDRFSARQFPNYSSELNVNALLLGDSALYLCASSSEVNPRGQFFGPGTRLTVL.

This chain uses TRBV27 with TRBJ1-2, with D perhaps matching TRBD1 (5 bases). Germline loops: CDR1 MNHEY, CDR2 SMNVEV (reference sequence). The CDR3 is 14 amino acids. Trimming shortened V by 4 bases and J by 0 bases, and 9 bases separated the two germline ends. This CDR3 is CASSSGAANYGYTF. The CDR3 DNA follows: TGTGCCAGCAGTTCCGGGGCAGCTAACTATGGCTACACCTTC.

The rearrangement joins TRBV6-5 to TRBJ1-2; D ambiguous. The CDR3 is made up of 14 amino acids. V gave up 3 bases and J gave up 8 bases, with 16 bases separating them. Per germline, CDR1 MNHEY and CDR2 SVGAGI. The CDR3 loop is CASSYRGSLGGYTF. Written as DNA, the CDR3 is TGTGCCAGCAGTTATCGAGGGTCCCTGGGAGGCTACACCTTC.

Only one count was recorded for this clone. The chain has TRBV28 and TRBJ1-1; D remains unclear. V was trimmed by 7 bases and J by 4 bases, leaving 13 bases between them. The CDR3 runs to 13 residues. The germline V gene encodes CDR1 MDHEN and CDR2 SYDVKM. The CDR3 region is CASTSGLGTEAFF. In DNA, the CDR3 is TGTGCCAGCACCTCGGGCTTAGGCACTGAAGCTTTCTTT.

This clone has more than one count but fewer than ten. This CDR3 reads CASSALGGPRDTQYF. For the CDR3, the DNA is TGTGCCAGCAGCGCACTTGGGGGGCCCAGGGATACGCAGTATTTT. V gene TRBV3-1 (or the pseudogene TRBV3-2) combines with J gene TRBJ2-3; either TRBD1 or TRBD2 may supply D (6 bases each). Trimming shortened V by 5 bases and J by 6 bases, and 18 bases separated the two germline ends. The CDR3 loop spans 15 amino acids. Germline lookup yields CDR1 LGHDT and CDR2 YNNKEL (reference sequence).

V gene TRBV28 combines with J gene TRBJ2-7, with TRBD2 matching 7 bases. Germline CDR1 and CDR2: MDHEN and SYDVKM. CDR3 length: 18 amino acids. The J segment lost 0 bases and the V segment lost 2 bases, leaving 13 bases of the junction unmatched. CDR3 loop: CASSLSPGWREPSYEQYF. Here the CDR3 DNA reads TGTGCCAGCAGTTTAAGCCCGGGATGGCGGGAGCCCTCCTACGAGCAGTACTTC.

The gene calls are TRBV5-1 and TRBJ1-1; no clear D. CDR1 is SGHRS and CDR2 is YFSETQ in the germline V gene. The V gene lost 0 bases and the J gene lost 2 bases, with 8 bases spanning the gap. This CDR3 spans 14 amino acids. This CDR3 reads CASSLVAINTEAFF. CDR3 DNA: TGCGCCAGCAGCTTGGTAGCAATCAACACTGAAGCTTTCTTT.

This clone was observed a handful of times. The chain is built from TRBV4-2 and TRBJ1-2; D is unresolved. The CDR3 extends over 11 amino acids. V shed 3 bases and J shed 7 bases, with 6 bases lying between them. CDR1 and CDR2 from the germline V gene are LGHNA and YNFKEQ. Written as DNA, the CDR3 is TGTGCCAGCAGCCATAATAGTGGCTACACCTTC. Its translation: CASSHNSGYTF.

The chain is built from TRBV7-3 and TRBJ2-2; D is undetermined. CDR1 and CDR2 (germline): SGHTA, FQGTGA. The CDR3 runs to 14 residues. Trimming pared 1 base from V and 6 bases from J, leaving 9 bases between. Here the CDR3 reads CASSLMVESGELFF. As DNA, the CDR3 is TGTGCCAGCAGCTTAATGGTTGAATCCGGGGAGCTGTTTTTT.